This record concerns one T cell receptor (beta chain) sequence. Its specificity is not known. The entry originates in a study of OX40 agonist ivuxolimab in advanced cancers. Study-level findings and limits: Partial responders treated at 0.1-3.0 mg/kg exhibited clonal expansion among the lowest measured. Among expanded peripheral T cells, antigen specificity went undetermined. The CD4+ and CD8+ T cells in the blood had expanded clonally by week 6 at 0.1 to 3.0 mg/kg.

TCRdb keeps only in-frame clones here, not all; method: immunoSEQ multiplex PCR. The sample includes 100,000 or so clones, approximately 94% of them seen just once. Systemic immunosuppression or autoimmune disease history was grounds to exclude patients. The receptor's source is an adult with an advanced solid tumor such as melanoma, head and neck, liver or kidney cancer. This sample comprised CD4+ or CD8+ T cells sorted from blood, obtained in a trial of the OX40 agonist ivuxolimab.

The CDR3 here is CASSRSAYTGELFF. The CDR3, as DNA: TGCGCCAGCAGTCGTTCAGCCTACACCGGGGAGCTGTTTTTT. The chain employs TRBV4-3 and TRBJ2-2; no clear D gene. The CDR3 sequence is 14 residues long. Trimming left V 6 bases short and J 3 bases short, with 11 bases between. Germline V lookup: CDR1 LGHNA, CDR2 YSLEER.